What follows are 29 T cell receptor beta chains derived from one specimen sequenced in a study of blood T cell repertoires in COVID-19. Generated by immunoSEQ multiplex PCR, the TCRdb table keeps only in-frame clones and is missing some. The sample records about 430,000 clones, roughly 90% being singletons. Sequencing was performed on PBMCs or T cells enriched from blood (not recorded which). These receptors all come from a woman aged 30 to 39 with acute COVID-19.

V gene TRBV2 combines with J gene TRBJ2-2, with 7 bases that match TRBD1. Per the germline V gene, CDR1 is SNHLY and CDR2 is FYNNEI. Trimming removed 8 bases from V and 6 bases from J; junction bases left unmatched: 12. The CDR3 is 15 residues long. The CDR3 DNA follows: TGTGCCAGCGCCACGGACAGGTCGGTCCCCGGGGAGCTGTTTTTT. It encodes CASATDRSVPGELFF.

In this sample, this clone turned up once. The V and J genes are TRBV29-1 and TRBJ2-5; 9 nucleotides match TRBD2. Germline loops: CDR1 SQVTM, CDR2 ANQGSEA. This CDR3 is 12 amino acids long. The V gene end was trimmed by 4 bases and the J gene end by 4 bases; junction bases not matched to a gene: 1. This CDR3 is CSVGGGGETQYF. In nucleotides, the CDR3 is TGCAGCGTTGGCGGGGGGGGAGAGACCCAGTACTTC. Using reference TRBV29-1 and TRBJ2-5 for the parts outside the CDR3, the full variable domain is SAVISQKPSRDICQRGTSLTIQCQVDSQVTMMFWYRQQPGQSLTLIATANQGSEATYESGFVIDKFPISRPNLTFSTLTVSNMSPEDSSIYLCSVGGGGETQYFGPGTRLLVL.

The chain employs TRBV9 and TRBJ2-2; TRBD2 matches 11 bases. The germline V gene has CDR1 SGDLS and CDR2 YYNGEE. V shed 1 base and J 7 bases; nucleotides not matched to a gene: 3. This CDR3 has 15 residues. CDR3 sequence: CASSVLLAGVGELFF. CDR3 DNA: TGTGCCAGCAGCGTATTACTAGCGGGGGTCGGGGAGCTGTTTTTT.

The chain is built from TRBV5-8 and TRBJ1-2, with a possible D match to TRBD1 (6 bases). Germline V gene sequence: CDR1 SGHTS, CDR2 YDEGEE. Trimming took 5 bases from V and 8 from J, leaving 13 bases between them. The CDR3 consists of 12 residues. CDR3 sequence: CASRDQGRGYTF. For the CDR3, the DNA is TGTGCCAGCAGAGACCAGGGGAGAGGCTACACCTTC.

The chain carries TRBV5-1 and TRBJ1-1; unclear D gene. The CDR3 sequence is 11 residues long. The V gene lost 5 bases and the J gene lost 3 bases, with 5 bases spanning the gap. Germline CDR1 and CDR2: SGHRS and YFSETQ. The CDR3 region is CASRFDTEAFF. The CDR3 DNA follows: TGCGCCAGCAGATTCGACACTGAAGCTTTCTTT.

The chain uses TRBV6-2 or TRBV6-3 and TRBJ1-2, with 8 bases that match TRBD1. Unmatched junction bases numbered 8, after V lost 6 bases and J lost 8 bases. CDR1 is MNHEY and CDR2 is SVGEGT in the germline V gene. This CDR3 is built from 13 residues. The CDR3 DNA reads as TGTGCCAGCAGCTTCAGGGGGCAGGTCGGCTACACCTTC. Amino acid sequence: CASSFRGQVGYTF.

The chain links TRBV7-2 to TRBJ1-1; TRBD1 might be the D (6 bases). Germline assignment: CDR1 SGHTA and CDR2 FQGNSA. CDR3 length: 15 amino acids. V was clipped by 1 base and J by 1 base, with 10 bases between them. CDR3 amino acids: CASSLGGQKNTEAFF. Written as DNA, the CDR3 is TGTGCCAGCAGCTTAGGGGGGCAGAAGAACACTGAAGCTTTCTTT.

This clone appeared a few times. Written as DNA, the CDR3 is TGTGCCAGCAGTGACGAGGCAAACTGGGATTCACCCCTCCACTTT. It yields the protein CASSDEANWDSPLHF. V usage is TRBV6-4 and J usage is TRBJ1-6; no clear D. This CDR3 has 15 residues. CDR1 and CDR2 from the germline V gene are MRHNA and SNTAGT. With 2 bases removed from V and 8 bases from J, the gap between germline ends came to 13 bases.

The sample holds one count of this clone. V gene TRBV27 combines with J gene TRBJ1-6; TRBD1 agrees at 9 bases. V gave up 2 bases and J gave up 10 bases; unmatched junction bases: 6. Germline assignment: CDR1 MNHEY and CDR2 SMNVEV (reference sequence). CDR3 length: 15 amino acids. The CDR3 bases are TGTGCCAGCAGTTTAAGTCCGGGACAGGGCTCACCCCTCCACTTT. Residues: CASSLSPGQGSPLHF.

The rearrangement joins TRBV24-1 to TRBJ2-7; TRBD1 matches at 8 bases. Germline trimming cut 2 bases from V and 7 bases from J; bases unmatched to any gene: 9. Germline V gene data show CDR1 as KGHDR and CDR2 as SFDVKD. The CDR3 length is 15 residues. The DNA for the CDR3 is TGTGCCACCAGTGATTCCGGGACAGGCCTTGGGGAGCAGTACTTC. This codes for CATSDSGTGLGEQYF.

The chain joins TRBV28 to TRBJ2-7, with D maybe TRBD2 (6 bases). The CDR3 consists of 13 residues. Germline CDR1 is MDHEN and CDR2 is SYDVKM. V lost 7 bases to trimming and J lost 0 bases, with 10 bases between them. CDR3 in DNA: TGTGCCAGCATGGGGGGTACCTCCTACGAGCAGTACTTC. Translating gives CASMGGTSYEQYF.

In its sample, this clone was seen once. J is TRBJ2-3 and V is TRBV6-6; 10 bases map to TRBD2. CDR1 is MNHNY, CDR2 SVGAGI, per germline (reference sequence). This CDR3 spans 15 amino acids. V dropped 6 bases and J dropped 6; count of bases not matched to a gene: 9. CDR3 amino acids: CASSPSGGARDTQYF. The CDR3 nucleotides are TGTGCCAGCAGCCCAAGCGGGGGGGCGAGGGATACGCAGTATTTT.

The chain employs TRBV27 and TRBJ2-2, with D possibly TRBD1 on 6 matching bases. This CDR3 region has 15 residues. Trimming pared 3 bases from V and 2 bases from J, leaving 10 bases between. Germline CDR1 is MNHEY and CDR2 is SMNVEV (reference sequence). The CDR3 spells CASSFRDTNTGELFF. The CDR3 coding sequence is TGTGCCAGCAGTTTCAGGGACACTAACACCGGGGAGCTGTTTTTT.

The chain carries TRBV4-1 and TRBJ1-2; 9 positions agree with TRBD1. The CDR3 contains 15 residues. V shed 1 base, J shed 10 bases, and the junction held 10 bases outside the gene matches. CDR1 and CDR2 from the germline V gene are MGHRA and YSYEKL. CDR3 sequence reads: CASSQANPGQGYYTF. CDR3 DNA: TGCGCCAGCAGCCAAGCCAACCCGGGACAGGGCTACTACACCTTC.

This clone was detected a few times. Other nucleotide sequences in the sample specify the same CDR3. This rearrangement joins TRBV4-1 to TRBJ1-5; TRBD1 might be the D (5 bases). With 1 base removed from V and 4 bases from J, the gap between germline ends came to 8 bases. CDR3 length: 14 residues. CDR1 is MGHRA, CDR2 YSYEKL, per germline. CDR3 loop: CASSQGSGNQPQHF. The CDR3 DNA reads as TGCGCCAGCAGCCAAGGGTCAGGGAATCAGCCCCAGCATTTT.

The chain carries TRBV29-1 and TRBJ1-2; 7 bases agree with TRBD1. Looked up from germline, CDR1 is SQVTM and CDR2 is ANQGSEA. This CDR3 is 13 amino acids long. V was pared by 3 bases and J by 9 bases, with 10 bases of the junction left unmatched. The CDR3 spells CSVEGDRESRYTF. In DNA, the CDR3 is TGCAGCGTTGAGGGCGACAGGGAATCCCGCTACACCTTC.

The chain carries TRBV6-2 or TRBV6-3 and TRBJ2-1; D unclear. The ends were cut back, 2 bases at V and 2 bases at J, with 13 bases in the middle. Germline CDR1 reads MNHEY; CDR2 reads SVGEGT. The CDR3 is 16 amino acids. In DNA, the CDR3 is TGTGCCAGCAGTTACCGGGTCGGAGAAACCTACAATGAGCAGTTCTTC. Its translation: CASSYRVGETYNEQFF.

The rearrangement links TRBV5-1 to TRBJ2-7; D gene unclear. Germline assignment: CDR1 SGHRS and CDR2 YFSETQ. The CDR3 runs to 13 residues. Trimming took 3 bases from V and 6 from J, leaving 13 bases between them. DNA for the CDR3: TGCGCCAGCAGCTCCTTACCATCTACCGAGCAGTACTTC. It specifies CASSSLPSTEQYF.

V gene TRBV24-1 combines with J gene TRBJ2-1; 8 bases agree with TRBD1. The V gene end was trimmed by 3 bases and the J gene end by 3 bases; junction bases not matched to a gene: 3. The CDR3 sequence is 15 residues long. CDR1 KGHDR and CDR2 SFDVKD come from the germline V gene. CDR3 nucleotide sequence: TGTGCCACCAGTGATCCGGGACAGGACTACAATGAGCAGTTCTTC. It codes for CATSDPGQDYNEQFF.

The chain combines TRBV6-2 or TRBV6-3 with TRBJ2-3; D may be TRBD2 (6 bases). This CDR3 is 14 amino acids long. Trimming took off 0 bases at V and 3 bases at J, with 7 bases between the two ends. Germline assignment: CDR1 MNHEY and CDR2 SVGEGT. The CDR3 coding sequence is TGTGCCAGCAGTTACTCGGAGGGAACAGATACGCAGTATTTT. Translating gives CASSYSEGTDTQYF.

This clone was seen just once. The chain recombines TRBV2 with TRBJ2-6; no firm D call. Germline V gene lookup returns CDR1 SNHLY and CDR2 FYNNEI. Trimming shortened V by 3 bases and J by 4 bases, and 4 bases separated the two germline ends. The CDR3 spans 13 residues. Here the CDR3 DNA reads TGTGCCAGCAGTGATCTAGGGGCCAACGTCCTGACTTTC. Its translation is CASSDLGANVLTF.

The chain has TRBV30 and TRBJ1-2; D is undetermined. V dropped 3 bases and J dropped 6 bases, with 17 bases sitting between them. The V gene's germline CDR1 is GTSNPN and CDR2 SVGIG (reference sequence). CDR3 length: 14 amino acids. CDR3 sequence (DNA): TGTGCCTGGAGCACGGGATTGATGGCAGATGGCTACACCTTC. It codes for CAWSTGLMADGYTF.

As to this clone: The junction does not match germline at one end; this may be a read error. The chain recombines TRBV7-9 with TRBJ1-4; TRBD1 agrees at 7 bases. The CDR3 covers 12 residues. Germline CDR1 is SEHNR and CDR2 is FQNEAQ (reference sequence). CDR3 in amino acids: CASSLAEWGQLF. The CDR3 DNA reads as TGTGCCAGCAGCTTAGCGGAGTGGGGACAGCTTTTT.

The V and J genes are TRBV7-8 and TRBJ2-7; TRBD2 might be the D (5 bases). The CDR3 contains 14 residues. Germline lookup yields CDR1 SGHVS and CDR2 FQNEAQ. Deletions cut 5 bases from V and 6 bases from J, with 17 bases between. The CDR3 spells CASSLRTRIFEQYF. Written as DNA, the CDR3 is TGTGCCAGCAGCCTCCGAACTAGGATTTTCGAGCAGTACTTC.

V gene TRBV5-1 combines with J gene TRBJ2-7; 9 positions agree with TRBD1. This CDR3 has 15 residues. V dropped 1 base and J dropped 0; count of bases not matched to a gene: 2. Per the germline V gene, CDR1 is SGHRS and CDR2 is YFSETQ. The CDR3: CASSLPDRGSYEQYF. The CDR3 coding sequence is TGCGCCAGCAGCTTGCCGGACAGGGGCTCCTACGAGCAGTACTTC.

The rearrangement uses TRBV15 and TRBJ2-1, with D possibly being TRBD2 (7 bases). Germline CDR1 LNHNV, CDR2 YYDKDF (reference sequence). This CDR3 has 18 residues. V lost 1 base and J 0 bases, leaving 16 bases between the germline ends. The CDR3 region has the DNA TGTGCCACCAGCAGAGCGAGGGGGGGTCCGAGCTCCTACAATGAGCAGTTCTTC. Translating it yields CATSRARGGPSSYNEQFF.

The chain recombines TRBV9 with TRBJ1-5; TRBD1 aligns across 9 bases. V was clipped by 3 bases and J by 5 bases; unmatched bases: 3. The CDR3 is 14 amino acids. In germline, CDR1 is SGDLS, CDR2 YYNGEE. The CDR3 sequence: CASSAQGAYQPQHF. In nucleotides, the CDR3 is TGTGCCAGCAGCGCACAGGGGGCTTATCAGCCCCAGCATTTT.

The chain couples TRBV5-1 to TRBJ2-7, with 10 bases identical to TRBD2. CDR1 is SGHRS, CDR2 YFSETQ, per germline. J gave up 6 bases and V 0 bases, and 12 bases lay outside the gene matches. The CDR3 length is 17 residues. The CDR3 is CASSLAPSGGSRGEQYF. DNA for the CDR3: TGCGCCAGCAGCTTGGCCCCTAGCGGGGGCTCTCGGGGCGAGCAGTACTTC.

This clone came up a few times. The V call is TRBV7-9, the J call TRBJ2-7; D perhaps matches TRBD2 (7 bases). The ends were cut back, 5 bases at V and 5 bases at J, with 16 bases in the middle. Germline-derived CDR1 and CDR2 are SEHNR and FQNEAQ (reference sequence). The CDR3 is made up of 14 amino acids. CDR3 coding DNA: TGTGCCAGCAGCCCCCAAGGGGGGGTCCACGAGCAGTACTTC. Protein product: CASSPQGGVHEQYF.